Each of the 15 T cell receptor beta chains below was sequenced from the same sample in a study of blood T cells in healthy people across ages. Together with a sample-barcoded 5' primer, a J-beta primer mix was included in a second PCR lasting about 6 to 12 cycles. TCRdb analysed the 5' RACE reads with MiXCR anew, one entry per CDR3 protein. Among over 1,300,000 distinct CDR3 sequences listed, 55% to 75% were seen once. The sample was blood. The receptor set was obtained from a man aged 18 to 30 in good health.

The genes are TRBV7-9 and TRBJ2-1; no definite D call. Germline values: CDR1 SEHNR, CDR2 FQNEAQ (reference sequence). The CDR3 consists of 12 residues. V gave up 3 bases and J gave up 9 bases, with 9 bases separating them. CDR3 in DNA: TGTGCCAGCAGCTTGGGTGACGGTGAGCAGTTCTTC. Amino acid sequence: CASSLGDGEQFF.

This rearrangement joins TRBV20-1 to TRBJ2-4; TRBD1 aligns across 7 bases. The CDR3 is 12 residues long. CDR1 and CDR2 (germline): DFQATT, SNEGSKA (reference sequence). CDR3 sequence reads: CNLRQGQDIQYF. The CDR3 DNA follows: TGCAACCTCCGACAGGGTCAGGACATTCAGTACTTC.

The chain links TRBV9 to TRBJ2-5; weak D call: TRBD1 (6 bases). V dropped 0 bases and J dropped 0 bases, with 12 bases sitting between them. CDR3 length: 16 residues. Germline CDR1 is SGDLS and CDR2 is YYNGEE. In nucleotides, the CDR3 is TGTGCCAGCAGCGTAGTTGACAGGTTATACCAAGAGACCCAGTACTTC. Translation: CASSVVDRLYQETQYF.

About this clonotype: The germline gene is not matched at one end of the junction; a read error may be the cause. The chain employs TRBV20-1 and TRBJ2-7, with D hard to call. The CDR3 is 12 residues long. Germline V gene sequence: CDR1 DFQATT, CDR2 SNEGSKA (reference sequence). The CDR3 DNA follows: TGCAGTGCTAGAGACCACACCTACGGGCAGTACTTC. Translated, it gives CSARDHTYGQYF.

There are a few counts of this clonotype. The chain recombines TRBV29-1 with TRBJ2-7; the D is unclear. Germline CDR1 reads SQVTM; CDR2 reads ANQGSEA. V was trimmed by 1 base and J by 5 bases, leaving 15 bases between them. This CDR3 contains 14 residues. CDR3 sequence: CSVEASGLVDEQYF. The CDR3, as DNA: TGCAGCGTTGAAGCCTCCGGGTTGGTGGACGAGCAGTACTTC.

CDR3 residues: CASSLARAEAFF. As DNA, the CDR3 is TGTGCCAGCAGTTTAGCGCGGGCTGAAGCTTTCTTT. The genes are TRBV12-3 or TRBV12-4 and TRBJ1-1; no clear D gene. The V end was cut by 0 bases, the J end by 6 bases, with 5 bases between. This CDR3 spans 12 amino acids.

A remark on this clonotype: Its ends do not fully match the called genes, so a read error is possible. The CDR3 region has the DNA TGCGCCAGCAGCCAATCCAGGGGAGGCACAGATACGAAGTATTTT. It codes for CASSQSRGGTDTKYF. The V gene is TRBV4-1, the J gene TRBJ2-3; the D call may be TRBD1 or TRBD2 (6 bases each). The CDR3 is made up of 15 amino acids. Germline CDR1 and CDR2: MGHRA and YSYEKL.

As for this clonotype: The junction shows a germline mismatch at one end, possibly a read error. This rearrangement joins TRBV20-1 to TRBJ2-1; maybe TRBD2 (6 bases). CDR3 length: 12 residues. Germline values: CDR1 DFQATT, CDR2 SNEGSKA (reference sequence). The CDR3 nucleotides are TGCAGTGCCATCCCCACTAGCAGTGAGCAGTTATTC. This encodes CSAIPTSSEQLF.

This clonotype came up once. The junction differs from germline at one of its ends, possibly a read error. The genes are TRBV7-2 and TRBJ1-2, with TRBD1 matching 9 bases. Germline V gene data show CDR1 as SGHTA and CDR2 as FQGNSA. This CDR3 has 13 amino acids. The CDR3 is CAGSQGTGYGYTF. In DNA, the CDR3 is TGTGCCGGCAGCCAGGGGACAGGGTATGGCTACACCTTC.

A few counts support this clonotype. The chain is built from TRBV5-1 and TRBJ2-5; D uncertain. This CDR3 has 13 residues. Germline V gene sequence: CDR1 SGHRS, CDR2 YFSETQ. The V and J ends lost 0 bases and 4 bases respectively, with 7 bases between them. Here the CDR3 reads CASSLVIRETQYF. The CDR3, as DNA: TGCGCCAGCAGCTTGGTGATTCGAGAGACCCAGTACTTC.

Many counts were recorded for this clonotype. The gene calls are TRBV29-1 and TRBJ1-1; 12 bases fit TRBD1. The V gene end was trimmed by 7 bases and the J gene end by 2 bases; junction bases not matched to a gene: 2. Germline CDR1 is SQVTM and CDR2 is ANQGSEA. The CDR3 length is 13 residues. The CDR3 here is CSAGTGGNTEAFF. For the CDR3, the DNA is TGCAGCGCTGGGACAGGGGGCAACACTGAAGCTTTCTTT.

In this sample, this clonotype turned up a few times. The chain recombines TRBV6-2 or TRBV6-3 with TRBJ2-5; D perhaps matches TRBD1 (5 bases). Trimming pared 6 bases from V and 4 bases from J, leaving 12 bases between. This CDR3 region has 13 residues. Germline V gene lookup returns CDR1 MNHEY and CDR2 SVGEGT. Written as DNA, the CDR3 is TGTGCCAGCAGACTACAGGATAGAGAGACCCAGTACTTC. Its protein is CASRLQDRETQYF.

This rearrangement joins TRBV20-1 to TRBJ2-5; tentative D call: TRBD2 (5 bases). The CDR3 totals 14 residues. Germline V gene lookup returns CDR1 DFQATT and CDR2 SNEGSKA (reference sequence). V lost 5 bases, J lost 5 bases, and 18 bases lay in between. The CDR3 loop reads CSASDSASSETQYF. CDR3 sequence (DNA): TGCAGTGCTTCTGACTCAGCTAGCTCGGAGACCCAGTACTTC.

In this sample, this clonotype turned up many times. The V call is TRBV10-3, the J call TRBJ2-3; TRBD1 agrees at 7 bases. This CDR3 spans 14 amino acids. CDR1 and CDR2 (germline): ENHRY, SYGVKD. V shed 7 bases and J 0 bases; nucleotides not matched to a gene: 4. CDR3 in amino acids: CAIKGTASTDTQYF. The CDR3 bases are TGTGCCATCAAGGGGACAGCTAGCACAGATACGCAGTATTTT.

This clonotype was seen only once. The CDR3 loop is CSASPGIEAGLRSDTQYF. The DNA of the CDR3 is TGCAGTGCTAGTCCTGGGATTGAAGCGGGATTGCGCTCGGATACGCAGTATTTT. The genes are TRBV20-1 and TRBJ2-3; 7 positions agree with TRBD2. The CDR3 runs to 18 residues. Per germline, CDR1 DFQATT and CDR2 SNEGSKA (reference sequence). Germline trimming cut 3 bases from V and 6 bases from J; bases unmatched to any gene: 21.